One TCR beta chain is described in this entry. This entry comes from a study of cytotoxic CD8 clonotypes in ibrutinib-treated CLL. Libraries were prepared by immunoSEQ multiplex PCR; TCRdb keeps only in-frame clonotypes and omits some of them. The repertoire holds approximately 30,000 clones, with 57% as singletons. This CDR3 is built from 14 residues. Per the germline V gene, CDR1 is SGHDT and CDR2 is YYEEEE. The ends were cut back, 4 bases at V and 10 bases at J, with 15 bases in the middle. The rearrangement joins TRBV5-6 to TRBJ1-6; no clear D gene. This receptor was obtained from a human donor with chronic lymphocytic leukemia. Sequencing was performed on PBMCs, taken before ibrutinib treatment. This CDR3 is CASSPPDAGSPLHF. The CDR3 DNA reads TGTGCCAGCAGCCCCCCTGATGCCGGGTCACCCCTCCACTTT.